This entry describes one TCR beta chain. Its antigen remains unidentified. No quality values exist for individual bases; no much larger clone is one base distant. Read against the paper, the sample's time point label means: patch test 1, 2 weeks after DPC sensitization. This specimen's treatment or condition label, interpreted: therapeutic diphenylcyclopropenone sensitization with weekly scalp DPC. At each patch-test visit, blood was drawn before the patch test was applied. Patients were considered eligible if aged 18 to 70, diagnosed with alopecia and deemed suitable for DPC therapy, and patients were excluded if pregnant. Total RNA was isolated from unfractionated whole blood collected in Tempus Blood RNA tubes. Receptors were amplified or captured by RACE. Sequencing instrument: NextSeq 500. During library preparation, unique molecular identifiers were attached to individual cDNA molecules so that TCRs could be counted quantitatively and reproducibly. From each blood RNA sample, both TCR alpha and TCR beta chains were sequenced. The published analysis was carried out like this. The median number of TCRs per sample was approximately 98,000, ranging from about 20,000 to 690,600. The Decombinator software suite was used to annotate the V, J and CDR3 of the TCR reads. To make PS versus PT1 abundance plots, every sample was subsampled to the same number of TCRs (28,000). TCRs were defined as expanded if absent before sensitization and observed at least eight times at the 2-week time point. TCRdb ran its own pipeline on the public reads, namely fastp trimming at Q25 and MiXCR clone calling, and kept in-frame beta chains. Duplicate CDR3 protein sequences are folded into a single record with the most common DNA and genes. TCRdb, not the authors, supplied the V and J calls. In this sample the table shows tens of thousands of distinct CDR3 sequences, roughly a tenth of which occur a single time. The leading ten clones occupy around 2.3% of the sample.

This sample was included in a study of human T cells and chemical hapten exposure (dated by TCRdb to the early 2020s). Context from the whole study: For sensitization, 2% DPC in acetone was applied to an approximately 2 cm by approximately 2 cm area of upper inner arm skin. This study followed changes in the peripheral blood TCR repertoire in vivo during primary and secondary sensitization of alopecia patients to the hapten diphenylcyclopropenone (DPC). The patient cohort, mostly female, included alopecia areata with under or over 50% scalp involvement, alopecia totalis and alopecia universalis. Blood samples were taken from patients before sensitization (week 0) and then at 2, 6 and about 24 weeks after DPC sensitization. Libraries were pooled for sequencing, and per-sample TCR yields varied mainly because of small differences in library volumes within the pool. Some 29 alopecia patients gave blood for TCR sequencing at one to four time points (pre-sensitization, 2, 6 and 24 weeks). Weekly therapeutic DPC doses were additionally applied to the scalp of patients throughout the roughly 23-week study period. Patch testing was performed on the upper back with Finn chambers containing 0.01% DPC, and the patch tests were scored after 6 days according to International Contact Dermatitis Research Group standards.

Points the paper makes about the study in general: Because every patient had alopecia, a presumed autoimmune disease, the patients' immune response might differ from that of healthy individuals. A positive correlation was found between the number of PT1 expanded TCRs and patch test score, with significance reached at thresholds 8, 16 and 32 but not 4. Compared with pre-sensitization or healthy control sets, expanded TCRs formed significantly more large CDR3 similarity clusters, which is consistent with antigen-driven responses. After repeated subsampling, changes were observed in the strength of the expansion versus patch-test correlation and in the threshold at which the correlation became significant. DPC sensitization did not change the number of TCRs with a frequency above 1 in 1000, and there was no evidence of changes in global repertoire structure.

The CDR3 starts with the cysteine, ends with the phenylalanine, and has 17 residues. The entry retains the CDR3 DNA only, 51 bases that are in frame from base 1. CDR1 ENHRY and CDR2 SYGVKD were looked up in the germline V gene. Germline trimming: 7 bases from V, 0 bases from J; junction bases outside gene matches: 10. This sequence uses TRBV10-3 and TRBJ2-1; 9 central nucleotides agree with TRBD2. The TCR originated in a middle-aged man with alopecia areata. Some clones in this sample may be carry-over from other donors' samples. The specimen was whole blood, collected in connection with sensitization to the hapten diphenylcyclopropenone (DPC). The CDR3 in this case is CAITGLANRSSYNEQFF. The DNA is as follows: TGTGCCATCACTGGACTAGCGAACAGGAGCTCCTACAATGAGCAGTTCTTC.